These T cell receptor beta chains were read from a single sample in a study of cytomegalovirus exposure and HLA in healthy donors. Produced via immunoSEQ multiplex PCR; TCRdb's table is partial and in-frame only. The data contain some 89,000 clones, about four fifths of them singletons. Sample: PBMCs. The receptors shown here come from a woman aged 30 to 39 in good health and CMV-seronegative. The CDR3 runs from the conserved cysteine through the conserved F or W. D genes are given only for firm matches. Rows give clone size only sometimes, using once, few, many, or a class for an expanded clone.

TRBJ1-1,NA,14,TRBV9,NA,CASSVASKNTEAFF,TGTGCCAGCAGCGTCGCCAGTAAAAACACTGAAGCTTTCTTT
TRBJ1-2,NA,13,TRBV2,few,CASSERQYYGYTF,TGTGCCAGCAGTGAGAGACAGTACTATGGCTACACCTTC
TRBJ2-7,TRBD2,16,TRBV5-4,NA,CASSLVRSSGRYEQYF,TGTGCCAGCAGCTTGGTACGGTCTAGCGGGAGGTACGAGCAGTACTTC
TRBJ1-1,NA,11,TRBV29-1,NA,CSVVGDTEAFF,TGCAGCGTTGTAGGGGACACTGAAGCTTTCTTT
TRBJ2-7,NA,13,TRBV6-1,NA,CASSEPTTYEQYF,TGTGCCAGCAGTGAACCGACAACCTACGAGCAGTACTTC
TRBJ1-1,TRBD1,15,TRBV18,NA,CASSPVGQGYTEAFF,TGTGCCAGCTCACCAGTCGGACAGGGCTACACTGAAGCTTTCTTT
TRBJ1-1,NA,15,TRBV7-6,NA,CASSLGTNLNTEAFF,TGTGCCAGCAGCTTAGGTACCAACTTGAACACTGAAGCTTTCTTT
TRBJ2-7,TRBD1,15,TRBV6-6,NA,CASSLTKGQKYEQYF,TGTGCCAGCAGCCTAACGAAGGGACAGAAATACGAGCAGTACTTC
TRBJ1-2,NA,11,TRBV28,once,CASSLRYGYTF,TGTGCCAGCAGTTTGAGGTATGGCTACACCTTC
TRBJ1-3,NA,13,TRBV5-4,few,CATQRGSGNTIYF,TGTGCCACCCAGCGGGGGTCGGGAAACACCATATATTTT
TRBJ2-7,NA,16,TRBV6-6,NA,CAGSRYMAGITYEQYF,TGTGCCGGCAGTCGTTACATGGCAGGGATAACCTACGAGCAGTACTTC
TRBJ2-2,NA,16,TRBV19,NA,CASSMTEFGLTGELFF,TGTGCCAGTAGTATGACGGAGTTCGGACTCACCGGGGAGCTGTTTTTT
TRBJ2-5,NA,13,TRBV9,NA,CASSFTEKETQYF,TGTGCCAGCAGCTTCACAGAGAAAGAGACCCAGTACTTC
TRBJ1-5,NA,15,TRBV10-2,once,CASSDRQISNQPQHF,TGCGCCAGCAGTGATCGACAGATTAGCAATCAGCCCCAGCATTTT
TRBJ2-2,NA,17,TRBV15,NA,CATSRVSGRGVGGELFF,TGTGCCACCAGCAGAGTGTCAGGCAGGGGAGTTGGCGGGGAGCTGTTTTTT
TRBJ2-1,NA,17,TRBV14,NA,CASSQITFSGSYNEQFF,TGTGCCAGCAGCCAAATAACCTTCTCGGGGAGCTACAATGAGCAGTTCTTC
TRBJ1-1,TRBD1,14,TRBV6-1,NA,CASSEQGVGTEAFF,TGTGCCAGCAGTGAGCAGGGGGTGGGCACTGAAGCTTTCTTT
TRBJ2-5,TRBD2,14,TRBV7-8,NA,CASSRGRAQETQYF,TGTGCCAGCAGCCGCGGGAGGGCCCAAGAGACCCAGTACTTC
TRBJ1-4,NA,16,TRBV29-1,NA,CSVEDLGAETYEKLFF,TGCAGCGTTGAAGATTTGGGGGCCGAGACTTATGAAAAACTGTTTTTT
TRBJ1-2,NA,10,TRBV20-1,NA,CRPGGNHYTF,TGCAGGCCAGGAGGTAATCACTACACCTTC
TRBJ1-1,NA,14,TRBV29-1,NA,CSVEAGGANTEAFF,TGCAGCGTTGAAGCGGGGGGGGCGAACACTGAAGCTTTCTTT
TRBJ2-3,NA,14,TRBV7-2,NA,CASSLVLGTDTQYF,TGTGCCAGCAGCTTAGTACTAGGTACAGATACGCAGTATTTT
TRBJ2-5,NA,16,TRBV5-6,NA,CASSLERERFIETQYF,TGTGCCAGCAGCTTGGAACGGGAGCGATTTATAGAGACCCAGTACTTC
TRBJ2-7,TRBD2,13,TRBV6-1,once,CAGGGSVGYEQYF,TGTGCCGGGGGGGGGAGTGTGGGTTACGAGCAGTACTTC
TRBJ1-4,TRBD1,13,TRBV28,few,CASRGTGVEKLFF,TGTGCCAGCAGAGGGACAGGGGTCGAAAAACTGTTTTTT
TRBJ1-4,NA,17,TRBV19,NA,CASSPGGRGGFDEKLFF,TGTGCCAGTAGTCCTGGTGGGAGGGGAGGTTTCGATGAAAAACTGTTTTTT
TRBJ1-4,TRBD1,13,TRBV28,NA,CASRGTVDEKLFF,TGTGCCAGCAGGGGGACAGTAGATGAAAAACTGTTTTTT
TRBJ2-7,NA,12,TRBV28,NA,CASSLRSYEQYF,TGTGCCAGCAGTTTACGCAGCTACGAGCAGTACTTC
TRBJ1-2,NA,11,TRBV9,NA,CASSARDGYTF,TGTGCCAGCAGCGCCAGGGATGGCTACACCTTC
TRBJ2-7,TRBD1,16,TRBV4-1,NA,CASSQGGQGVSYEQYF,TGCGCCAGCAGCCAAGGGGGACAGGGTGTCTCCTACGAGCAGTACTTC
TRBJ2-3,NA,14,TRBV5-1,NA,CASSLISPVDTQYF,TGCGCCAGCAGCTTGATTTCACCGGTAGATACGCAGTATTTT
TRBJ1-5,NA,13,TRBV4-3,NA,CASSQDLEQPQHF,TGCGCCAGCAGCCAAGATCTAGAGCAGCCCCAGCATTTT
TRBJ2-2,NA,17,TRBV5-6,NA,CASSLGIPGLHTRELFF,TGTGCCAGCAGTTTGGGGATCCCCGGACTTCACACCAGGGAGCTGTTTTTT
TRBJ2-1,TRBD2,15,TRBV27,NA,CASSLGTSGSNEQFF,TGTGCCAGCAGTTTGGGGACTAGCGGGAGTAATGAGCAGTTCTTC
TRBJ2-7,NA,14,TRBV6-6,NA,CASRIGFMSYEQYF,TGTGCCAGCCGCATCGGTTTTATGTCCTACGAGCAGTACTTC
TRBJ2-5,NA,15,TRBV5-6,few,CASSLLSGAQETQYF,TGTGCCAGCAGCTTGCTTTCAGGGGCCCAAGAGACCCAGTACTTC
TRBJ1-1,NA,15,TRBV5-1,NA,CASSSTGGVNTEAFF,TGCGCCAGCAGCTCGACGGGGGGGGTGAACACTGAAGCTTTCTTT
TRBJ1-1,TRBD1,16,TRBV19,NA,CASSIPITGVSTEAFF,TGTGCCAGTAGTATCCCTATTACAGGGGTAAGCACTGAAGCTTTCTTT
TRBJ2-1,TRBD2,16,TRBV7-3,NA,CASSPTGTSGFDEQFF,TGTGCCAGCAGCCCTACCGGGACTAGCGGATTCGATGAGCAGTTCTTC
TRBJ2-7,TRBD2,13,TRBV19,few,CASSKAGAYEQYF,TGTGCCAGTAGTAAAGCGGGGGCCTACGAGCAGTACTTC
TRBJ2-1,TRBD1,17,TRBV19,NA,CASIQKGWDRGNNEQFF,TGTGCCAGTATCCAAAAGGGCTGGGACAGGGGGAACAATGAGCAGTTCTTC
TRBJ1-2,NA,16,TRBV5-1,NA,CASSLSSGGRNYGYTF,TGCGCCAGCAGCTTGTCCTCGGGGGGAAGGAACTATGGCTACACCTTC
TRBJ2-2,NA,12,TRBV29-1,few,CSVEKGAGELFF,TGCAGCGTTGAAAAAGGGGCCGGGGAGCTGTTTTTT
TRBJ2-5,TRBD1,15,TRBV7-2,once,CASSWGQGQKETQYF,TGTGCCAGCAGCTGGGGACAGGGTCAGAAAGAGACCCAGTACTTC
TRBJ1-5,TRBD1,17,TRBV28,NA,CASNQGQDPYSNQPQHF,TGTGCCAGCAACCAAGGACAGGACCCTTATAGCAATCAGCCCCAGCATTTT
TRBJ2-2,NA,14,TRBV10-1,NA,CASSESGGGGELFF,TGCGCCAGCAGTGAGTCGGGGGGAGGCGGGGAGCTGTTTTTT
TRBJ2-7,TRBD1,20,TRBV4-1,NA,CASSQDDPHVGQGAAYEQYF,TGCGCCAGCAGCCAAGATGACCCCCACGTGGGACAGGGGGCCGCCTACGAGCAGTACTTC
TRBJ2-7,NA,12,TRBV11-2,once,CASSRQGYEQYF,TGTGCCAGCAGCCGTCAGGGCTACGAGCAGTACTTC
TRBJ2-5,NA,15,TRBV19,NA,CASSIGGAREETQYF,TGTGCCAGTAGTATCGGTGGCGCTAGGGAGGAGACCCAGTACTTC
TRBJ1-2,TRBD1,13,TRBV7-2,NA,CASGDRSNYGYTF,TGTGCCAGTGGGGACAGGTCTAACTATGGCTACACCTTC
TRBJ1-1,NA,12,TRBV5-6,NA,CASSSVHTEAFF,TGTGCCAGCTCTTCGGTACACACTGAAGCTTTCTTT
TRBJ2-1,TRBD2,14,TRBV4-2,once,CASSGAVGGNEQFF,TGTGCCAGCAGCGGGGCGGTGGGGGGGAATGAGCAGTTCTTC
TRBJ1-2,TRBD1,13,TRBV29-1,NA,CSARDREGDGYTF,TGCAGCGCCAGGGACAGGGAAGGGGATGGCTACACCTTC
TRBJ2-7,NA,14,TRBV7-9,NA,CASSIRDTPYEQYF,TGTGCCAGCAGCATTCGGGACACCCCCTACGAGCAGTACTTC
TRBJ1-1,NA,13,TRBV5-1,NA,CATRGGGNTEAFF,TGCGCCACCAGAGGGGGTGGCAACACTGAAGCTTTCTTT
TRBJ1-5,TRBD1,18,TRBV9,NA,CASSVAPGTGDGYQPQHF,TGTGCCAGCAGCGTAGCTCCCGGGACAGGGGATGGCTATCAGCCCCAGCATTTT
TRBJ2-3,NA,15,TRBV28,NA,CASSLSGRGADTQYF,TGTGCCAGCAGTTTATCCGGCAGGGGGGCAGATACGCAGTATTTT